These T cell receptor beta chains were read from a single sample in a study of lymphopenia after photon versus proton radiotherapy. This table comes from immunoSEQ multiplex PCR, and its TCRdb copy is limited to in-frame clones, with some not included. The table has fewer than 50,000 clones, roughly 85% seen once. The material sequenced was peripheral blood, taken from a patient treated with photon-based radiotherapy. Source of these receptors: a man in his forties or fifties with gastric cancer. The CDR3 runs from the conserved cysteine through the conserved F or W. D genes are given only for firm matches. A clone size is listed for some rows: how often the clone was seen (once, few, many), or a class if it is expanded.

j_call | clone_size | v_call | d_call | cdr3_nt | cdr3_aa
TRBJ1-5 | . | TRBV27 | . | TGTGCCAGCAGTGAACAGGGAAGGCAGCCCCAGCATTTT | CASSEQGRQPQHF
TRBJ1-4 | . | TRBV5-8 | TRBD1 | TGTGCCAGCAGCTTAGCGGGACAGGACCATGAAAAACTGTTTTTT | CASSLAGQDHEKLFF
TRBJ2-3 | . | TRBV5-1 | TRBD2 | TGCGCCAGCAGCGCGCGGGGGGGCCCCGCAGATACGCAGTATTTT | CASSARGGPADTQYF
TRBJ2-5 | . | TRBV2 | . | TGTGCCAGCAGTGAAAGGGCGGCCGATGGGACCCAGTACTTC | CASSERAADGTQYF
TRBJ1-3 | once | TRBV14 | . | TGTGCCAGCAACCAGGGAAACACCATATATTTT | CASNQGNTIYF
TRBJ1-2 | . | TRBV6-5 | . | TGTGCCAGCAGTCCAGAACAGGAATGGTCTGGCTACACCTTC | CASSPEQEWSGYTF
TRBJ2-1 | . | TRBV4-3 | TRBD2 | TGCGCCAGCAGCCAAGCCCCGGGTTGGAGGCTAGCGGGGGGGAACAATGAGCAGTTCTTC | CASSQAPGWRLAGGNNEQFF
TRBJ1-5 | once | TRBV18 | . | TGTGCCAGCTCACCACAACAGGGACGAATTCAGGGCAATCAGCCCCAGCATTTT | CASSPQQGRIQGNQPQHF
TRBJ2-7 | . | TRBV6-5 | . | TGTGCCAGTACCGACACTAACGAGCAGTACTTC | CASTDTNEQYF
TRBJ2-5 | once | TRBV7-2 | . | TGTGCCAGCACCGTAGCCGTCCGGGGGAGTCAGGAGACCCAGTACTTC | CASTVAVRGSQETQYF
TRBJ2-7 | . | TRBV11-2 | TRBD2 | TGTGCCAGCAGCTTATCGGTAGCGGGGCCCGAGCAGTACTTC | CASSLSVAGPEQYF
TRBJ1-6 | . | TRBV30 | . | TGTGCCTCAAGAAGTGATTCACCCCTCCACTTT | CASRSDSPLHF
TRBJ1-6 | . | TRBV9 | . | TGTGCCAGCGCGAGGAGCTCCTATAATTCACCCCTCCACTTT | CASARSSYNSPLHF
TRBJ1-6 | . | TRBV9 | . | TGTGCCAGCAGCGTAGGGGGGAGGGATTCACCCCTCCACTTT | CASSVGGRDSPLHF
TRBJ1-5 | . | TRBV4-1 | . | TGCGCCAGCAGCCCCGGACCGAGCAATCAGCCCCAGCATTTT | CASSPGPSNQPQHF
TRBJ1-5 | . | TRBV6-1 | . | TGTGCCAGCAGTGAGCGTGGACCCAGCAATCAGCCCCAGCATTTT | CASSERGPSNQPQHF
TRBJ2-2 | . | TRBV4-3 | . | TGCGCCAGCAGCCAAGACGGGGTAGGCACCGGGGAGCTGTTTTTT | CASSQDGVGTGELFF
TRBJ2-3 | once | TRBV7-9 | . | TGTGCCAGCAGCTTATCGACAGGAAAACAGTATTTT | CASSLSTGKQYF